Included here is one T cell receptor (beta chain) sequence, with context. The clone's antigen remains unknown. No base qualities exist here, and no much larger clone lies one base off it. In Seattle, one collaborating source enrolled patients while the infection was active and tracked those patients longitudinally over the course of disease. Collaborating institutions collected whole blood in K2EDTA tubes following their own protocols. For TCRbeta analysis, collaborator samples were shipped as frozen whole blood, as isolated PBMCs, or as DNA extracted from either sample type. TCRbeta CDR3 regions were amplified from genomic DNA by means of the immunoSEQ Assay, a bias-controlled multiplex PCR. Turning to the authors' computational methods: Within the assay, amplification of reference gene primers was used to estimate how many nucleated cells each sample contained. To quantify the absolute abundance of each unique TCRbeta CDR3 rearrangement, sequence reads were collapsed and filtered. For each sample, productive Simpson clonality was calculated as the square root of Simpson's diversity index over productive rearrangements. Held by TCRdb, this immuneACCESS table contains in-frame sequences only and omits some clones. Under half of the omission traces to an unresolved V gene where checked; the cause of the rest is unknown. V and J calls and clone size are as listed in that table; D and trimming were resolved from the DNA. The table for this sample lists under 250,000 clones; about 93% of them were counted only once. The top ten clones comprise around 0.84% of the sample.

The CDR1 and CDR2 encoded by the germline V gene (reference sequence) are LGHDT and YNNKEL. The cysteine opens and the phenylalanine closes a CDR3 of 15 amino acids. The CDR3 DNA has 45 bases and is translated from base 1. V drops 5 bases and J drops 0 bases, leaving 11 bases in between. This entry is derived from a study of blood T cell repertoires in COVID-19 (dated by TCRdb to the early 2020s). At the level of the whole study: Samples covering the acute and convalescent phases of COVID-19 were provided by collaborators in the United States, Italy and Spain. The material from the prospective study consisted of cDNA or gDNA derived from T cells, B-cell-depleted T cells, or PBMCs. The dataset comprised deeply sampled blood TCRbeta repertoires from subjects exposed to, actively infected with, or recovered from COVID-19. The repertoires were released in a freely available public database meant as a resource for research on the immune response to SARS-CoV-2. Samples came from the ongoing ImmuneRACE study (first 160 participants) plus 1,254 subjects from 6 global collaborators. Nearly every sample came with metadata listing a de-identified subject ID, COVID-19 status, age in years and sex. HLA class I and class II types, where available, came from metadata supplied by the sample provider rather than from assay-based typing. Findings and caveats that apply to the study as a whole: Clinical and demographic metadata were provided uncurated, with the amount varying by source and participant.

The clonotype was recovered from a man aged 60 to 69 with COVID-19, enrolled during active disease. Recombination joined TRBV3-1 (or the pseudogene TRBV3-2) with TRBJ1-3; no D gene call is confident. Material: peripheral blood. The DNA reads TGTGCCAGCAGCACACGTACAGACTCTGGAAACACCATATATTTT. Translated, it reads CASSTRTDSGNTIYF.